The 19 T cell receptor beta chains in this list originate from one sample, sequenced in a study of radiotherapy plus CTLA-4 blockade in lung cancer. TCRdb's table, derived via immunoSEQ multiplex PCR, lists solely in-frame clones and lacks some. The sample has about 35,000 clones, more than 80% seen once. Here the sequenced sample was peripheral blood, taken from a patient treated with radiotherapy plus ipilimumab. These receptors all come from a human donor with non-small cell lung cancer who had stable disease on radiotherapy plus ipilimumab.

This chain links TRBV28 with TRBJ2-1, with 12 bases fitting TRBD2. Trimming at V came to 4 bases and at J to 8 bases, leaving 12 bases not matched to a gene. Germline V lookup: CDR1 MDHEN, CDR2 SYDVKM. This CDR3 has 17 residues. This chain's CDR3 is CASSSQRTSGIVYEQFF. In DNA form, the CDR3 reads TGTGCCAGCAGTTCTCAACGGACTAGCGGGATAGTCTATGAGCAGTTCTTC.

The CDR3 is CASSSRRQGSGEQYF. The CDR3 DNA reads TGTGCCAGCAGCTCCAGACGACAGGGTTCTGGCGAGCAGTACTTC. The V and J genes are TRBV7-6 and TRBJ2-7; 7 bases line up with TRBD1. CDR3 length equals 15 residues. Germline-derived CDR1 and CDR2 are SGHVS and FNYEAQ. With 4 bases clipped from V and 6 bases from J, the junction kept 12 bases outside the gene matches.

The chain links TRBV5-8 to TRBJ2-7, with 8 bases fitting TRBD2. CDR1 is SGHTS and CDR2 is YDEGEE in the germline V gene. The CDR3 consists of 15 residues. V shed 3 bases and J 2 bases; nucleotides not matched to a gene: 7. DNA for the CDR3: TGTGCCAGCAGCTCCTCCGGGAGGGGCGCCTACGAGCAGTACTTC. It specifies CASSSSGRGAYEQYF.

The chain joins TRBV7-2 to TRBJ2-2; 8 nucleotides line up with TRBD2. With V trimmed by 2 bases and J by 6 bases, 8 bases remained unmatched. The germline CDR1 and CDR2 sequences are SGHTA and FQGNSA. The CDR3 is 16 amino acids. CDR3 nucleotide sequence: TGTGCCAGCAGCTTAACAGGACTAGCTTGGGCCGGGGAGCTGTTTTTT. As protein: CASSLTGLAWAGELFF.

This rearrangement joins TRBV28 to TRBJ2-4; TRBD2 matches at 10 bases. The CDR3 extends over 22 amino acids. Germline assignment: CDR1 MDHEN and CDR2 SYDVKM. Trimming cost V 5 bases and J 2 bases; bases outside gene matches: 24. Here the CDR3 DNA reads TGTGCCAGCAGTCCAAGGACAGCTGGACTAGCGGCTCCCCGGCTGACCAAAAACATTCAGTACTTC. Its protein is CASSPRTAGLAAPRLTKNIQYF.

V gene TRBV11-2 combines with J gene TRBJ2-2; D uncertain. Trimming removed 6 bases at V and 2 bases at J, with 13 bases between. The CDR3 contains 15 residues. In germline, CDR1 is SGHAT, CDR2 FQNNGV. CDR3 bases: TGTGCCAGCAGTTTACAGAATTCAAACACCGGGGAGCTGTTTTTT. Protein sequence: CASSLQNSNTGELFF.

The rearrangement links TRBV4-3 to TRBJ2-4; the match to TRBD2 covers 7 bases. CDR3 length: 14 residues. Losses at the gene ends were 0 bases for V and 8 bases for J; bases not matched to a gene: 4. The germline V gene has CDR1 LGHNA and CDR2 YSLEER. The CDR3 DNA sequence: TGCGCCAGCAGCCAAGATGAGGGGAGGGACATTCAGTACTTC. Amino acid sequence: CASSQDEGRDIQYF.

This clone was observed a single time. This chain connects TRBV28 to TRBJ2-1; 13 positions agree with TRBD2. V lost 2 bases to trimming and J lost 4 bases; unmatched junction nucleotides: 5. The CDR3 runs to 17 residues. The germline CDR1 and CDR2 sequences are MDHEN and SYDVKM. CDR3 region: CASSLGLAGAIYNEQFF. CDR3 nucleotide sequence: TGTGCCAGCAGTTTAGGACTAGCGGGAGCCATTTACAATGAGCAGTTCTTC. Drawing the rest from reference TRBV28 and TRBJ2-1, the complete variable domain is DVKVTQSSRYLVKRTGEKVFLECVQDMDHENMFWYRQDPGLGLRLIYFSYDVKMKEKGDIPEGYSVSREKKERFSLILESASTNQTSMYLCASSLGLAGAIYNEQFFGPGTRLTVL.

This clone has only one observation. The chain uses TRBV7-3 and TRBJ2-7; TRBD1 is a possible D gene (6 bases). Trimming took 1 base from V and 3 from J, leaving 13 bases between them. CDR3 length: 15 amino acids. Germline CDR1 reads SGHTA; CDR2 reads FQGTGA. CDR3 sequence reads: CASSLSPGQLYEQYF. The CDR3, as DNA: TGTGCCAGCAGCTTAAGCCCTGGACAGCTCTACGAGCAGTACTTC.

This sequence joins TRBV19 and TRBJ1-2, with D maybe TRBD1 (6 bases). Trimming cost V 4 bases and J 4 bases, with 16 bases left between them. The CDR3 extends over 15 amino acids. The germline gives CDR1 LNHDA, CDR2 SQIVND (reference sequence). DNA of the CDR3: TGTGCCAGTAGTAGACAGGTGTCCTCCCCCTATGGCTACACCTTC. This gives the protein CASSRQVSSPYGYTF.

This sequence joins TRBV7-2 and TRBJ2-4, with TRBD1 matching over 11 bases. V gave up 6 bases and J gave up 0 bases; unmatched junction bases: 10. From germline, CDR1 is SGHTA and CDR2 FQGNSA. CDR3 length equals 18 residues. DNA for the CDR3: TGTGCCAGCAGTGCCGGCCGGACAGGGGGCCTAGCCAAAAACATTCAGTACTTC. Its protein is CASSAGRTGGLAKNIQYF.

The chain employs TRBV6-4 and TRBJ2-7, with 13 bases that match TRBD2. The ends lost 4 bases at V and 5 bases at J; junction bases unmatched: 11. CDR1 MRHNA and CDR2 SNTAGT come from the germline V gene. CDR3 length: 17 residues. The CDR3 region has the DNA TGTGCCAGCAGTGTCCAGGGACTAGCGGGAATAGGCGACGAGCAGTACTTC. Its protein product is CASSVQGLAGIGDEQYF.

The V gene is TRBV27, the J gene TRBJ1-1; D possibly corresponds to TRBD1 (6 bases). The length of the CDR3 is 13 residues. Trimming removed 4 bases from V and 6 bases from J, with 12 bases in between. Germline CDR1 reads MNHEY; CDR2 reads SMNVEV (reference sequence). The CDR3 region is CASSSNRAAEAFF. DNA for the CDR3: TGTGCCAGCAGTTCTAACAGGGCCGCTGAAGCTTTCTTT.

This chain connects TRBV25-1 to TRBJ1-2; D is perhaps TRBD1 (6 bases). Germline values: CDR1 MGHDK, CDR2 SYGVNS. The CDR3 sequence is 12 residues long. V lost 8 bases, J lost 6 bases, and 13 bases lay in between. The CDR3 coding sequence is TGTGCCAGCGAAGAGAACAGGGATGGCTACACCTTC. Its translation: CASEENRDGYTF.

The chain combines TRBV5-5 with TRBJ2-3; 10 bases are a match to TRBD2. Germline lookup yields CDR1 SGHKS and CDR2 YYEKEE (reference sequence). The J segment lost 3 bases and the V segment lost 4 bases, leaving 20 bases of the junction unmatched. CDR3 size: 20 residues. This CDR3 is CASSLRGEVRASGRTDTQYF. As DNA, the CDR3 is TGTGCCAGCAGCCTCCGGGGCGAGGTCCGGGCTAGCGGGAGAACAGATACGCAGTATTTT. Filled out from reference TRBV5-5 and TRBJ2-3, the complete variable domain reads DAGVTQSPTHLIKTRGQQVTLRCSPISGHKSVSWYQQVLGQGPQFIFQYYEKEERGRGNFPDRFSARQFPNYSSELNVNALLLGDSALYLCASSLRGEVRASGRTDTQYFGPGTRLTVL.

The CDR3 DNA reads TGTGCCAGCAGTTCGGGACAGGGAGTTGAGACCCAGTACTTC. Protein: CASSSGQGVETQYF. The chain is built from TRBV27 and TRBJ2-5, with 9 bases fitting TRBD1. Per germline, CDR1 MNHEY and CDR2 SMNVEV (reference sequence). CDR3 size: 14 residues. Trimming took 4 bases from V and 5 from J; bases not matched to a gene: 5.

This sequence joins TRBV5-1 and TRBJ1-3; 8 bases are a match to TRBD1. The trim removed 4 bases at V and 2 bases at J, leaving 2 bases unmatched. Germline loops: CDR1 SGHRS, CDR2 YFSETQ. The CDR3 consists of 14 residues. The CDR3 sequence is CASSPRGPGNTIYF. CDR3 nucleotide sequence: TGCGCCAGCAGCCCCAGGGGGCCTGGAAACACCATATATTTT. The full variable domain, rest sourced from reference TRBV5-1 and TRBJ1-3, is KAGVTQTPRYLIKTRGQQVTLSCSPISGHRSVSWYQQTPGQGLQFLFEYFSETQRNKGNFPGRFSGRQFSNSRSEMNVSTLELGDSALYLCASSPRGPGNTIYFGEGSWLTVV.

This chain connects TRBV30 to TRBJ2-3, with 12 nucleotides matching TRBD2. The J segment lost 2 bases and the V segment lost 4 bases, leaving 7 bases of the junction unmatched. In germline, CDR1 is GTSNPN, CDR2 SVGIG (reference sequence). This CDR3 region has 16 residues. CDR3 residues: CAWTASGRVPTDTQYF. In DNA, the CDR3 is TGTGCCTGGACGGCTAGCGGGAGGGTTCCCACAGATACGCAGTATTTT. The full variable domain, in which reference TRBV30 and TRBJ2-3 provide the parts outside the CDR3, is SQTIHQWPATLVQPVGSPLSLECTVEGTSNPNLYWYRQAAGRGLQLLFYSVGIGQISSEVPQNLSASRPQDRQFILSSKKLLLSDSGFYLCAWTASGRVPTDTQYFGPGTRLTVL.

V and J are TRBV19 and TRBJ2-4; TRBD2 matches at 8 bases. The ends lost 5 bases at V and 8 bases at J; junction bases unmatched: 8. This CDR3 has 14 amino acids. Germline loops: CDR1 LNHDA, CDR2 SQIVND (reference sequence). In DNA form, the CDR3 reads TGTGCCAGTAGTCGGGAGGGCCTGGGAGACATTCAGTACTTC. Residues: CASSREGLGDIQYF.